The 2 T cell receptor beta chains below were found in one sample sequenced in a study of cytomegalovirus exposure and HLA in healthy donors (dated by TCRdb to about 2017). The library came from the immunoSEQ multiplex PCR assay. The multiplex PCR relied on a mix of 60 forward primers for TCR Vbeta segments and 13 reverse primers for TCR Jbeta segments. Here the immuneACCESS table is served through TCRdb, limited to in-frame sequences with V and J called. Missing clones are a known gap in these copies; in checked studies unresolved V genes cover under half, and the rest lacks a known reason. The sample yields approximately 33,000 clones; roughly 50% were counted once. The top ten clonotypes cover roughly 6.2% of the sample. Sequencing used PBMCs. Source of these receptors: a middle-aged woman in good health and CMV-seropositive.

The chain carries TRBV4-3 and TRBJ2-1; TRBD2 matches 8 bases. The V gene end was trimmed by 5 bases and the J gene end by 1 base; junction bases not matched to a gene: 10. Germline CDR1 and CDR2: LGHNA and YSLEER. The CDR3 has 17 residues. CDR3 protein: CASSSDLAGRSYNEQFF. The DNA of the CDR3 is TGCGCCAGCAGCTCTGATCTAGCGGGCCGATCCTACAATGAGCAGTTCTTC.

The gene calls are TRBV7-2 and TRBJ2-2; 10 positions match TRBD2. Germline V gene sequence: CDR1 SGHTA, CDR2 FQGNSA. The J segment lost 5 bases and the V segment lost 2 bases, leaving 5 bases of the junction unmatched. This CDR3 has 16 residues. The CDR3 loop reads CASSLRAGGSTGELFF. The CDR3 DNA reads TGTGCCAGCAGCTTAAGAGCGGGGGGGTCAACCGGGGAGCTGTTTTTT.